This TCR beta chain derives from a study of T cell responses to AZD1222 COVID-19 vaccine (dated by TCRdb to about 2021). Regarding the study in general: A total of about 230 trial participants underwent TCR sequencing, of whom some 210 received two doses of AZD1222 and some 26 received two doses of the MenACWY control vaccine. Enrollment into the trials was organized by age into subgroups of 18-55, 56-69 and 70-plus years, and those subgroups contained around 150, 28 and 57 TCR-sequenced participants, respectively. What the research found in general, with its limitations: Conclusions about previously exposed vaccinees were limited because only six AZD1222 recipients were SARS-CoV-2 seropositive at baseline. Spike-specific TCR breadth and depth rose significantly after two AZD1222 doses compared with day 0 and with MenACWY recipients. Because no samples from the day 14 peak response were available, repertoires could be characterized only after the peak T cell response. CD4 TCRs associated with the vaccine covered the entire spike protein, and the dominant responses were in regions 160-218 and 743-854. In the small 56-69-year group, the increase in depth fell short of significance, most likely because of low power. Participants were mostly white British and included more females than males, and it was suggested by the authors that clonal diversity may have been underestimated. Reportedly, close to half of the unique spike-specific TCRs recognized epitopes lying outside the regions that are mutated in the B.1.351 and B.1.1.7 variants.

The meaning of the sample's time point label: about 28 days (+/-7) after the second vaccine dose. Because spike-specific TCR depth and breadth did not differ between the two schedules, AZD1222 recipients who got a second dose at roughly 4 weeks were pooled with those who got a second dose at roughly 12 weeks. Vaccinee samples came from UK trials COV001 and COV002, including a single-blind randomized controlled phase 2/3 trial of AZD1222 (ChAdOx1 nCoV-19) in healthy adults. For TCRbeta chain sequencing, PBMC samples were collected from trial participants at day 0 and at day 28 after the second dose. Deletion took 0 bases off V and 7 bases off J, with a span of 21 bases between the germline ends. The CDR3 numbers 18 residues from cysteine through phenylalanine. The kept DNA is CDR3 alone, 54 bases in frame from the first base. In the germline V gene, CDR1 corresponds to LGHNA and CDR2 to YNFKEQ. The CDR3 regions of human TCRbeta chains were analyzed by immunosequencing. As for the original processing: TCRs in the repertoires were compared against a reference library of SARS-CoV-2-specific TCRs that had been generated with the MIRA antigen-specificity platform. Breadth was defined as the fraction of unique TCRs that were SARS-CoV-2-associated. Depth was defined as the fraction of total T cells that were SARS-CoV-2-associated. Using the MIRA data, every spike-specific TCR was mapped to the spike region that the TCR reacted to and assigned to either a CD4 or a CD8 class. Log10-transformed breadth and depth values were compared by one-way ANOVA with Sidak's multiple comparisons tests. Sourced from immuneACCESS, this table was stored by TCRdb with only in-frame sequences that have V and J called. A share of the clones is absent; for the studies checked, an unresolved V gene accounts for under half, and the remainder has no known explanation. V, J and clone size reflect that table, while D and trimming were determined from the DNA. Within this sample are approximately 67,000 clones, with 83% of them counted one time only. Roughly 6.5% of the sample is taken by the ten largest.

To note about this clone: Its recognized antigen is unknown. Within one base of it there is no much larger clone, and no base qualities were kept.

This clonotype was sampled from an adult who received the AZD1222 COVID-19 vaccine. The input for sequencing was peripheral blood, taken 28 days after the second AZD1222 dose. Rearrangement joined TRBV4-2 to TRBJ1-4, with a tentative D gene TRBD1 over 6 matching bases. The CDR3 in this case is CASSQDRGSKDVSEKLFF. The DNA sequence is TGTGCCAGCAGCCAAGACAGGGGAAGTAAAGACGTGAGTGAAAAACTGTTTTTT.